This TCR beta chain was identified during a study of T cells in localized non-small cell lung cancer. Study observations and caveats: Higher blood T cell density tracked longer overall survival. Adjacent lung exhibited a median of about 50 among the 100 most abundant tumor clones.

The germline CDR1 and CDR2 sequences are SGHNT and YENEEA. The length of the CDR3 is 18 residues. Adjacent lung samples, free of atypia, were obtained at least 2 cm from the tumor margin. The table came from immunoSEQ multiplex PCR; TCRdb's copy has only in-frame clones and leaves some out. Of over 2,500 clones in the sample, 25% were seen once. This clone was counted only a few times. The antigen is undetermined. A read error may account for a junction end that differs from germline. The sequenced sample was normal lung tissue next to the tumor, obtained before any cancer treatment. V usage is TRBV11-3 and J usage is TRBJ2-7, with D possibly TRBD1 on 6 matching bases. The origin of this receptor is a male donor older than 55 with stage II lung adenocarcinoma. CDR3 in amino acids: CASSLEQGRGARSSEQYF. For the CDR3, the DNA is TGTGCCAGCAGCTTAGAACAGGGAAGGGGTGCGCGCTCCTCCGAGCAGTACTTC.